The present entry profiles one T cell receptor (beta chain) with its context. These data originate in a study of CD8 T cells in Susac syndrome. The CDR3 is 14 residues long. J lost 8 bases, V lost 0 bases, and 4 bases had no gene match. Germline assignment: CDR1 SEHNR and CDR2 FQNEAQ (reference sequence). With random hexamers, reverse transcription was performed on roughly 0.45 to 1 ug of RNA. A multiplex approach, immunoSEQ multiplex PCR, amplified TCR beta CDR3 across 54 Vbeta and 13 Jbeta. TCRdb reprocessed the immunoSEQ multiplex PCR reads with MiXCR, giving one entry per CDR3 protein. The top ten clones hold more than 0.095% of a sample with 100,000 to 150,000 distinct CDR3 sequences, 90% to 95% of them seen once.

The sample was CD4+ T cells from PBMCs. The clonotype was recovered from a human donor in good health. The chain joins TRBV7-9 to TRBJ2-1, with 7 bases matching TRBD1. CDR3 protein: CASSLARQGYEQFF. DNA of the CDR3: TGTGCCAGCAGCTTAGCCCGACAGGGCTATGAGCAGTTCTTC.